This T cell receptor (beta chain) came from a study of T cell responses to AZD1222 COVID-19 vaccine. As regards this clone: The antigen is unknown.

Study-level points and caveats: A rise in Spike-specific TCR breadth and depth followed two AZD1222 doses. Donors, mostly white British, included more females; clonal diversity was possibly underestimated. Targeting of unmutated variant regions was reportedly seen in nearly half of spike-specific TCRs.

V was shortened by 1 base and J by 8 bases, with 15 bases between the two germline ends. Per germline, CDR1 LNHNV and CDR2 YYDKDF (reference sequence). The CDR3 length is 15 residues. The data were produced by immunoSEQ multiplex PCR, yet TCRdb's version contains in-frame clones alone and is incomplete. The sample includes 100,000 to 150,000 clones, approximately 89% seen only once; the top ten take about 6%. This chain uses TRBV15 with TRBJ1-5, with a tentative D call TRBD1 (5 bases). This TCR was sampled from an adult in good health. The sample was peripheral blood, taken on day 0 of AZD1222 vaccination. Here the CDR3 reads CATSRGRGGKEPQHF. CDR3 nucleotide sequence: TGTGCCACCAGCAGAGGTAGGGGCGGAAAGGAGCCCCAGCATTTT.